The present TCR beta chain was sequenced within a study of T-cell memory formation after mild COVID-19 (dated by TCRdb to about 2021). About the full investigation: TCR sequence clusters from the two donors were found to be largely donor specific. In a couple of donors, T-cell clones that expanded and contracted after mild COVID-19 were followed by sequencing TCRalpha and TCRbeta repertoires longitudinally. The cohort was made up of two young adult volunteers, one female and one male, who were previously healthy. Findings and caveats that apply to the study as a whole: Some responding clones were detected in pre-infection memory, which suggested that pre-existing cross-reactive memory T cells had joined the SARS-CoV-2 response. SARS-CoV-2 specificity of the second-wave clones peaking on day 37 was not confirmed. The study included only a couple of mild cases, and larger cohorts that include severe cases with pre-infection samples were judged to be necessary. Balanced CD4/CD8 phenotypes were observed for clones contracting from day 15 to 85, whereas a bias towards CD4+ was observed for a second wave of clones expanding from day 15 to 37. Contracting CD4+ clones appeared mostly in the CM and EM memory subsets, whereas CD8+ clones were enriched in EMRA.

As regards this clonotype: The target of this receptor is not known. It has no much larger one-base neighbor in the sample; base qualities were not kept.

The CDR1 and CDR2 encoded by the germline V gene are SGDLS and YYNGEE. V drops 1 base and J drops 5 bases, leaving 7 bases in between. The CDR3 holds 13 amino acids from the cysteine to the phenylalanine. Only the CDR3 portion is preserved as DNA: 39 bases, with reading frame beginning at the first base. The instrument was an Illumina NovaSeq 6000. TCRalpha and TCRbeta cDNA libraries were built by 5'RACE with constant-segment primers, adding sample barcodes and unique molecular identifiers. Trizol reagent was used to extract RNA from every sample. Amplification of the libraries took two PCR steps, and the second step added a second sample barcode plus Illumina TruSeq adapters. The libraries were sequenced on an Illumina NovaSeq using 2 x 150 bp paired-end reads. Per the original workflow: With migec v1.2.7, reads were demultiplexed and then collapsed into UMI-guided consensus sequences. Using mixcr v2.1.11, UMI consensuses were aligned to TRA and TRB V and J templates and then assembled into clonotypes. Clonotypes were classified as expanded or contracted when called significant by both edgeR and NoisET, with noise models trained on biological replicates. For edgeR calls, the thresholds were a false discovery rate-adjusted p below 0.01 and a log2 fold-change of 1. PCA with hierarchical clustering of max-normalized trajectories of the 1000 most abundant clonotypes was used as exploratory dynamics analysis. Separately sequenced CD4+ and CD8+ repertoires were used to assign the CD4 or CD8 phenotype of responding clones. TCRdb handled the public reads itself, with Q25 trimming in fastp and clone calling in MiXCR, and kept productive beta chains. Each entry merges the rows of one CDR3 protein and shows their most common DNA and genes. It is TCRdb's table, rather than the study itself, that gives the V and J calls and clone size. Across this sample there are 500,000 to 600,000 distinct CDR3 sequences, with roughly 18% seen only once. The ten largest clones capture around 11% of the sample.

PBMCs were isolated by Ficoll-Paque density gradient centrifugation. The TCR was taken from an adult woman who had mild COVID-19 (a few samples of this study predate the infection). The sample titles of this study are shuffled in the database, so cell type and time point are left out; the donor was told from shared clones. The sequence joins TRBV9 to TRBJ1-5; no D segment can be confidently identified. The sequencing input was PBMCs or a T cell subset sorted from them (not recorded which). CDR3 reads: CASSVTSDQPQHF. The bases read TGTGCCAGCAGCGTAACGTCGGATCAGCCCCAGCATTTT.